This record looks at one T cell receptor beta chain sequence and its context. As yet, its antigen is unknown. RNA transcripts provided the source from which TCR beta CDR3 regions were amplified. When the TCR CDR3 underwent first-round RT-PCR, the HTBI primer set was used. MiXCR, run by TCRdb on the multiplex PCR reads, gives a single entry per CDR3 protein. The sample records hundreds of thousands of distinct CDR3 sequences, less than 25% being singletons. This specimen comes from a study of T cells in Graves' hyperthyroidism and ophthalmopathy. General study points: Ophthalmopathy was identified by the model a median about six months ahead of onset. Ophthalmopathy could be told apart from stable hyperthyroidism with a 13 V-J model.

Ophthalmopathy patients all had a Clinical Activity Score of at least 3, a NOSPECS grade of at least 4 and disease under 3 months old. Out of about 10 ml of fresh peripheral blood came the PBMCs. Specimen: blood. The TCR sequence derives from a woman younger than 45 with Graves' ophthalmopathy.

The chain's CDR3 is CASSLGGSGDGYTF. The CDR3 nucleotides read TGCGCCAGCAGCTTGGGGGGATCCGGCGATGGCTACACCTTC. The genes are TRBV5-1 and TRBJ1-2, with no clear D. Germline V gives CDR1 SGHRS, CDR2 YFSETQ. V shed 0 bases and J shed 6 bases, with 12 bases lying between them. The CDR3 extends over 14 amino acids.